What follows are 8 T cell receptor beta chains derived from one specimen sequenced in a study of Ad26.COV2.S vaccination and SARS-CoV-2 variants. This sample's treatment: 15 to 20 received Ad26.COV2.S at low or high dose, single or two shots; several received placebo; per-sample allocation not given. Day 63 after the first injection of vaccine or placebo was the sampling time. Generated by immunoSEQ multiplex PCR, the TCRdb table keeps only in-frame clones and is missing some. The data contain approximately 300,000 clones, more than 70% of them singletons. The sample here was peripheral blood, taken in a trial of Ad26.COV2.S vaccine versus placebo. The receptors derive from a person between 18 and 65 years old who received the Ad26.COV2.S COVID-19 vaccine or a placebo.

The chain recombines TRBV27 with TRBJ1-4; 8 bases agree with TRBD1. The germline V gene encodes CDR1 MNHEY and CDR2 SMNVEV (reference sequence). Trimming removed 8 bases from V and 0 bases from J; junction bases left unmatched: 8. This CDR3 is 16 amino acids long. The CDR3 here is CASRPRGQTTNEKLFF. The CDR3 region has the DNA TGTGCCAGCCGCCCCAGGGGGCAAACAACTAATGAAAAACTGTTTTTT. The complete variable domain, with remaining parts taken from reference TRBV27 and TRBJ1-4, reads EAQVTQNPRYLITVTGKKLTVTCSQNMNHEYMSWYRQDPGLGLRQIYYSMNVEVTDKGDVPEGYKVSRKEKRNFPLILESPSPNQTSLYFCASRPRGQTTNEKLFFGSGTQLSVL.

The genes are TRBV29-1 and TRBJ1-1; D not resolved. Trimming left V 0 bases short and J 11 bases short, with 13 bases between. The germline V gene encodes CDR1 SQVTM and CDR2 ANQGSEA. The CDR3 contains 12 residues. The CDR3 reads CSVEDWVPQAFF. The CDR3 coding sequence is TGCAGCGTTGAAGATTGGGTCCCACAGGCTTTCTTT. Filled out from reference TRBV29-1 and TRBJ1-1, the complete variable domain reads SAVISQKPSRDICQRGTSLTIQCQVDSQVTMMFWYRQQPGQSLTLIATANQGSEATYESGFVIDKFPISRPNLTFSTLTVSNMSPEDSSIYLCSVEDWVPQAFFGQGTRLTVV.

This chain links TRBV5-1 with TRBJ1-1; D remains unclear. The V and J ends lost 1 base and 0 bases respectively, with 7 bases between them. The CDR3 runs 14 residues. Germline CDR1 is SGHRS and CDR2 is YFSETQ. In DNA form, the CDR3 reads TGCGCCAGCAGCTTGTTAGGGATGAACACTGAAGCTTTCTTT. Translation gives CASSLLGMNTEAFF.

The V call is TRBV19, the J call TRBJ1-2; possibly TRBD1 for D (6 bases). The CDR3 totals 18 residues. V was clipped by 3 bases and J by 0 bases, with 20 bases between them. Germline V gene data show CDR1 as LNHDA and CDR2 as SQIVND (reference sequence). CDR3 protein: CASSIWGGTSSPNYGYTF. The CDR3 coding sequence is TGTGCCAGTAGTATCTGGGGCGGGACATCCAGCCCTAACTATGGCTACACCTTC.

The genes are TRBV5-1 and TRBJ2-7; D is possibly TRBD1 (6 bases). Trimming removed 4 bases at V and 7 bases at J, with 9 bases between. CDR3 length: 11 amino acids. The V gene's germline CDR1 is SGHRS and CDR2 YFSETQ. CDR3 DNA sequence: TGCGCCAGCAGCCAAACAGGGGAGCAGTACTTC. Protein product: CASSQTGEQYF.

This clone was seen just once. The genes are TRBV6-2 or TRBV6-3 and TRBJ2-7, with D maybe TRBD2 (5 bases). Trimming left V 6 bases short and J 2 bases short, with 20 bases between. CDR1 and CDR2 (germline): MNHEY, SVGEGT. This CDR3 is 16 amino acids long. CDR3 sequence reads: CASSPTSFRAAYEQYF. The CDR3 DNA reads TGTGCCAGCAGCCCTACTAGTTTTCGGGCGGCCTACGAGCAGTACTTC.

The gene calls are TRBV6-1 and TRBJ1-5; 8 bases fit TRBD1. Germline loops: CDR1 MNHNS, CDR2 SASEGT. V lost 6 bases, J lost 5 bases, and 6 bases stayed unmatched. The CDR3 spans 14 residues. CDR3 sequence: CASSRGQEHQPQHF. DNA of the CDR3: TGTGCCAGCAGCCGGGGACAGGAACATCAGCCCCAGCATTTT.

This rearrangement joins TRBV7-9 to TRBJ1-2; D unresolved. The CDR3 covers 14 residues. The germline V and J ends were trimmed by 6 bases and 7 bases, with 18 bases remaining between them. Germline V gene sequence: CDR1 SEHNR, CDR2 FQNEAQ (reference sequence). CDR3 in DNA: TGTGCCAGCAGTTACGACATAGGGTCGCGTGGCTACACCTTC. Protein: CASSYDIGSRGYTF.